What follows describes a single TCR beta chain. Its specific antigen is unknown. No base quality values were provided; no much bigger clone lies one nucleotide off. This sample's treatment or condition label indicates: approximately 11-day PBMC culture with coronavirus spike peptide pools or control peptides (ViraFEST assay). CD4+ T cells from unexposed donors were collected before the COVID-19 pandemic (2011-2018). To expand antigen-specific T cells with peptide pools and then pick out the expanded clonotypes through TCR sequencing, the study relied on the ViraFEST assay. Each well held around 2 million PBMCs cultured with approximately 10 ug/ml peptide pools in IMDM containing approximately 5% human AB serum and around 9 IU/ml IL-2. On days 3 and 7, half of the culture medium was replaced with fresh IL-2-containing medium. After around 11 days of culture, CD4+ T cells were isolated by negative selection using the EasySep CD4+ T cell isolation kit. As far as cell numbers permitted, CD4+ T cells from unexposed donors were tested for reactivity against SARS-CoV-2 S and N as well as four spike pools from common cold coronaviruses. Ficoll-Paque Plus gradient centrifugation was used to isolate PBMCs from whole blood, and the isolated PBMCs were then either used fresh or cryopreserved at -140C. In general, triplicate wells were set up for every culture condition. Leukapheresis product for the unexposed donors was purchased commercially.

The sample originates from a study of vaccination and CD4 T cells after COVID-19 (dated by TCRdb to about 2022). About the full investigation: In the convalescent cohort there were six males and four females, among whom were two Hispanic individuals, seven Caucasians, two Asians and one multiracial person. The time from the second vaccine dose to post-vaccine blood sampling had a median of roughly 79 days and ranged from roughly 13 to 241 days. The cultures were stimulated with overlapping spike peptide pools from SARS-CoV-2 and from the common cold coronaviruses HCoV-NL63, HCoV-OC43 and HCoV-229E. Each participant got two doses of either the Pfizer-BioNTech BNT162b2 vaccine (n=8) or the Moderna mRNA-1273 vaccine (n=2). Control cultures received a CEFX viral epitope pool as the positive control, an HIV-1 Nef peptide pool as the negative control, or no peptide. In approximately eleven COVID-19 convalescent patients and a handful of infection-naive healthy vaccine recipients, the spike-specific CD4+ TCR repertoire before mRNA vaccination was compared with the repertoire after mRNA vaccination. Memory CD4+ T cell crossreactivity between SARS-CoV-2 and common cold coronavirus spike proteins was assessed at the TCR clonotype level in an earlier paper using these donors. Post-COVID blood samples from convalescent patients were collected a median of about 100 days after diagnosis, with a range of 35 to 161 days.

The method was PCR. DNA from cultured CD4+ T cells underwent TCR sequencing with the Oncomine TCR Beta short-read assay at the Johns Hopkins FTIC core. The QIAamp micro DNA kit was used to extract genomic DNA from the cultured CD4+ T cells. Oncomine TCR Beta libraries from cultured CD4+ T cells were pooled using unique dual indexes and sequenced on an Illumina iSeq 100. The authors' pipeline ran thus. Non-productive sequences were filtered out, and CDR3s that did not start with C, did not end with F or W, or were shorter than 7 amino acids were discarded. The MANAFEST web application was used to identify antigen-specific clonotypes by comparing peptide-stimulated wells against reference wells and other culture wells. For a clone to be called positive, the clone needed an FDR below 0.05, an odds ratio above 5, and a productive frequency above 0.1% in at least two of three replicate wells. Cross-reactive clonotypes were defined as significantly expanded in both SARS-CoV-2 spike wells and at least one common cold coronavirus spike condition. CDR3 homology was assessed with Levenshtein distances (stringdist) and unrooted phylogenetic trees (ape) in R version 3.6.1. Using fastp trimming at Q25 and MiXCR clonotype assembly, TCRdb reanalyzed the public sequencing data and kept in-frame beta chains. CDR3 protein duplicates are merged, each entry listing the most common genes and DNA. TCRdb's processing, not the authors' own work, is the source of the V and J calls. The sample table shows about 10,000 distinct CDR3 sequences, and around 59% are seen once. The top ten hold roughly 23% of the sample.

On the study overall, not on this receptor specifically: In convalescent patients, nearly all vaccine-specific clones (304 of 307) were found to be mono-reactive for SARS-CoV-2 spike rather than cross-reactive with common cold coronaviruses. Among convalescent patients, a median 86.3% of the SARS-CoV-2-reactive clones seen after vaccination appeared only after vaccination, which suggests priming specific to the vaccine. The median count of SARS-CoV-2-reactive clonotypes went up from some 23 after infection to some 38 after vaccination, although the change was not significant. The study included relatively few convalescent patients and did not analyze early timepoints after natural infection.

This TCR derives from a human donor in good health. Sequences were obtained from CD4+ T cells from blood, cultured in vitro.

The CDR3 region: CASSTPGAAHSSTDTQYF. The DNA sequence is as follows: TGTGCCAGCAGTACCCCCGGGGCAGCACATTCTAGCACAGATACGCAGTATTTT. The chain is assembled from TRBV27 and TRBJ2-3; the D call is tentative, TRBD1 or TRBD2, as each matches 5 bases. From a lookup of the germline V gene (reference sequence), CDR1 and CDR2 are MNHEY and SMNVEV. The cysteine opens and the phenylalanine closes a CDR3 of 18 amino acids. Only the CDR3 region is kept as DNA, spanning 54 bases read in frame from base 1. V lost 5 bases and J lost 0 bases; the stretch between them is 21 bases long.